This TCR beta chain was profiled in a study of cytomegalovirus exposure and HLA in healthy donors. The PCR used 60 Vbeta and 13 Jbeta primers. The method was immunoSEQ multiplex PCR; TCRdb's version includes in-frame clones alone and lacks a portion of them. The sample includes 130,000 to 150,000 clones, about 80% of them seen just once. Germline CDR1 KGHSH, CDR2 LQKENI. Trimming removed 5 bases at V and 7 bases at J, with 15 bases between. The CDR3 covers 14 residues. The table lists this clone with a count of one. This sequence joins TRBV18 and TRBJ1-5; D uncertain. The clonotype was recovered from a young woman in good health and CMV-seropositive. Input material: PBMCs. The CDR3 is CASSIQRAGQPQHF. For the CDR3, the DNA is TGTGCCAGCTCAATACAGCGGGCGGGGCAGCCCCAGCATTTT.